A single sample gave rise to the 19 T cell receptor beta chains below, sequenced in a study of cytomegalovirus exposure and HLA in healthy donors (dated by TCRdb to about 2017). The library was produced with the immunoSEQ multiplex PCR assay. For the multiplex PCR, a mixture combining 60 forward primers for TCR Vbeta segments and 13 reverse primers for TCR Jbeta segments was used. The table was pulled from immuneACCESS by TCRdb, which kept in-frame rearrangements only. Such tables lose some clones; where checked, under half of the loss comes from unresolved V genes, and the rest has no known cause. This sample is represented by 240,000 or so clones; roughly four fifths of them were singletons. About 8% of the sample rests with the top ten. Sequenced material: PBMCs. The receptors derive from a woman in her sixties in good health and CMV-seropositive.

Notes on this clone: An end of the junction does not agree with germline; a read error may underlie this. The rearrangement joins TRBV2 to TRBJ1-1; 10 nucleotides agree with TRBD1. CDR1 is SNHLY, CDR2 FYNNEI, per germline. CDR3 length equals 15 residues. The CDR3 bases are TGTGCCAGCAGTCTCCGGACAGGGGGGAACGCTGAAGCTTTCTTT. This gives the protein CASSLRTGGNAEAFF.

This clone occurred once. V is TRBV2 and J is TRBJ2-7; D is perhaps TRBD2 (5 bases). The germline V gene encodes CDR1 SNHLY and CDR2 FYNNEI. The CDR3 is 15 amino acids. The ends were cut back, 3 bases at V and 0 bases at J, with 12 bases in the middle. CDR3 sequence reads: CASSDEGLSSYEQYF. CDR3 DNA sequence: TGTGCCAGCAGTGACGAGGGCCTCAGCTCCTACGAGCAGTACTTC. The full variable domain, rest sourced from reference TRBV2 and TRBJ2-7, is EPEVTQTPSHQVTQMGQEVILRCVPISNHLYFYWYRQILGQKVEFLVSFYNNEISEKSEIFDDQFSVERPDGSNFTLKIRSTKLEDSAMYFCASSDEGLSSYEQYFGPGTRLTVT.

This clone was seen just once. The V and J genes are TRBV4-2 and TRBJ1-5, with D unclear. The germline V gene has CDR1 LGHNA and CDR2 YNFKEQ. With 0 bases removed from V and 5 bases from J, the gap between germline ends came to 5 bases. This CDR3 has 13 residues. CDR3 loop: CASSQDADQPQHF. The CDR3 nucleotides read TGTGCCAGCAGCCAAGACGCGGATCAGCCCCAGCATTTT.

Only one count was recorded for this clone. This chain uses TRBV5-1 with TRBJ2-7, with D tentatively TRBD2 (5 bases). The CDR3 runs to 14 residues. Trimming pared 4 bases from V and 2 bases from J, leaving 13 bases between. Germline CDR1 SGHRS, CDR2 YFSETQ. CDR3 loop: CASSPGGSAYEQYF. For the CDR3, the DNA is TGCGCCAGCAGCCCGGGCGGGTCTGCCTACGAGCAGTACTTC.

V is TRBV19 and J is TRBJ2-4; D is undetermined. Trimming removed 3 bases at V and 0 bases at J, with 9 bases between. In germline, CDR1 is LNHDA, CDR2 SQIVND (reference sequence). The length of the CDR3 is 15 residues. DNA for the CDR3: TGTGCCAGTAGTATCGCGTTGCTAGCCAAAAACATTCAGTACTTC. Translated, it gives CASSIALLAKNIQYF.

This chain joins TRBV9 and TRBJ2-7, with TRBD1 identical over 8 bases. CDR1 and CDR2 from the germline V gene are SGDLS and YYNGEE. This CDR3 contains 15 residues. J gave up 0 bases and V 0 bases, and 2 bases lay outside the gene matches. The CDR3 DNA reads TGTGCCAGCAGCGTAGGGGGGACAGGCTCCTACGAGCAGTACTTC. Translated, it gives CASSVGGTGSYEQYF.

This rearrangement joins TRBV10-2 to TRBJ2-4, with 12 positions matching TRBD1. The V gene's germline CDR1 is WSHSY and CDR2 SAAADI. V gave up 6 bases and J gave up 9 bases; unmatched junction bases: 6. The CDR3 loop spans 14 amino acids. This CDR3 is CASRPGQGASIQYF. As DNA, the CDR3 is TGCGCCAGCAGACCGGGACAGGGGGCTAGCATTCAGTACTTC.

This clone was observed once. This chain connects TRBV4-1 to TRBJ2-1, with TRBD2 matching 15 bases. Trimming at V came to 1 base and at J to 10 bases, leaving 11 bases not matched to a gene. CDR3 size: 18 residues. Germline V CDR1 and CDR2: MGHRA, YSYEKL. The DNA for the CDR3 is TGCGCCAGCAGCCAAGTAGGAAAGGGACTAGCGGGAGGAGGGGAGCAGTTCTTC. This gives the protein CASSQVGKGLAGGGEQFF.

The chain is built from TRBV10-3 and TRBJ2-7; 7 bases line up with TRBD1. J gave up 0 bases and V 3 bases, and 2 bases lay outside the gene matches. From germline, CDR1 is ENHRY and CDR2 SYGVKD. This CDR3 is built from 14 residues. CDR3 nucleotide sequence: TGTGCCATCAGTGAACCAGGGGGCTCCTACGAGCAGTACTTC. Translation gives CAISEPGGSYEQYF.

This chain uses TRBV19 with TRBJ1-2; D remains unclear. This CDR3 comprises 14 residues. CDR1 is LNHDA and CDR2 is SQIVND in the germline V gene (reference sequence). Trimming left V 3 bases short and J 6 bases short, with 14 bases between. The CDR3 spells CASSMNKLGNGYTF. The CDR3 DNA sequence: TGTGCCAGTAGTATGAACAAACTGGGCAATGGCTACACCTTC.

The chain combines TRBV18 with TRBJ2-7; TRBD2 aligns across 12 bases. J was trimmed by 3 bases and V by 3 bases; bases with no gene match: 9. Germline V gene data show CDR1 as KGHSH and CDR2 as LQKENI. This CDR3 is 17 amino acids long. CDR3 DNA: TGTGCCAGCTCACCCGGGGCTAGCGGGAGGGCCATCTACGAGCAGTACTTC. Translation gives CASSPGASGRAIYEQYF.

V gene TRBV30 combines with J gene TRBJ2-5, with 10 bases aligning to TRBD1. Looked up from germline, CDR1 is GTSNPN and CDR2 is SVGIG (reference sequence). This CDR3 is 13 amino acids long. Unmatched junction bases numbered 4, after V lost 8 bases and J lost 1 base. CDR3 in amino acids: CAGTGASQETQYF. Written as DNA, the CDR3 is TGTGCCGGGACAGGGGCCTCCCAAGAGACCCAGTACTTC.

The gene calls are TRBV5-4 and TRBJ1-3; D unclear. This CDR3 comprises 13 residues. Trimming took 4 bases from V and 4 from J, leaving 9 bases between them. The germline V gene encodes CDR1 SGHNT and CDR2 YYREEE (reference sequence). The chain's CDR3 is CASSLGGGNTIYF. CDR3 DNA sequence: TGTGCCAGCAGCCTCGGCGGGGGAAACACCATATATTTT.

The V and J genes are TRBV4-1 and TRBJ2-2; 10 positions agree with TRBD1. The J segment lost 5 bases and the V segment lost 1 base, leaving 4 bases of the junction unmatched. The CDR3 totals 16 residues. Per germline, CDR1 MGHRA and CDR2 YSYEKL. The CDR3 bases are TGCGCCAGCAGCCAAGGGGACAGGGGCCCGACCGGGGAGCTGTTTTTT. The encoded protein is CASSQGDRGPTGELFF.

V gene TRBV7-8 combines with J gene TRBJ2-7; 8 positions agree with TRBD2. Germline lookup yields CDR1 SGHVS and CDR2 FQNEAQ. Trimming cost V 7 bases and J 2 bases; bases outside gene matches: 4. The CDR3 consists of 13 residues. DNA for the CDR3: TGTGCCAGCACCCGGGGGGGGGCCTACGAGCAGTACTTC. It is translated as CASTRGGAYEQYF.

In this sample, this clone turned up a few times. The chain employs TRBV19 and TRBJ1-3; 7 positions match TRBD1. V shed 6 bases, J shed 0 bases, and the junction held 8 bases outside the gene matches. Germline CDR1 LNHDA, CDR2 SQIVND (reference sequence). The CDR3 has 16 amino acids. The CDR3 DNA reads TGTGCCAGTAGCCGGGACAGAATCAGCTCTGGAAACACCATATATTTT. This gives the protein CASSRDRISSGNTIYF.

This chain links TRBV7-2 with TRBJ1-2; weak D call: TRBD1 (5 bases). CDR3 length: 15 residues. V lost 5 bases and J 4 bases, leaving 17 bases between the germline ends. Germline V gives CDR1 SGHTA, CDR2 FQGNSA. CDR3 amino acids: CASSPRPGLSYGYTF. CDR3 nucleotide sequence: TGTGCCAGCAGCCCACGGCCGGGACTTAGCTATGGCTACACCTTC.

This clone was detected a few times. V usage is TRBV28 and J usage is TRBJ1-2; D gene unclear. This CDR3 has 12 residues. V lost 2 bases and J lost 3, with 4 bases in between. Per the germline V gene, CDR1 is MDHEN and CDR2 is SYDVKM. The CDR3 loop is CASSLTDYGYTF. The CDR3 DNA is TGTGCCAGCAGTTTAACAGACTATGGCTACACCTTC.

The CDR3 region is CASGQDRADYGYTF. The DNA for the CDR3 is TGTGCCAGCGGCCAGGACAGGGCCGACTATGGCTACACCTTC. The chain employs TRBV5-4 and TRBJ1-2; 8 nucleotides agree with TRBD1. Losses at the gene ends were 7 bases for V and 3 bases for J; bases not matched to a gene: 8. Germline V gene lookup returns CDR1 SGHNT and CDR2 YYREEE (reference sequence). The CDR3 consists of 14 residues.